The rows below give T cell receptor beta chains drawn from one sample of a study of blood T cell repertoires in COVID-19. The assay was immunoSEQ multiplex PCR, and TCRdb's table has in-frame clones only and misses some. In the table there are about 190,000 clones, about 88% of which are singletons. The material sequenced was peripheral blood. The origin of the receptors is a woman of 80 years or more with acute or convalescent COVID-19. CDR3s include the opening cysteine and the closing phenylalanine or tryptophan. D genes are given only for firm matches. Not all rows give a size; the values are once, few, many and, for expanded clones, a class.

abundance	j_gene	d_gene	v_gene	CDR3nt	CDR3aa
NA	TRBJ2-1	NA	TRBV4-3	TGCGCCAGCAGCCAAGAGGCAAACCGATACAATGAGCAGTTCTTC	CASSQEANRYNEQFF
few	TRBJ2-6	NA	TRBV11-3	TGTGCCAGCAGCTTAGTTTTGCCGGGAGCTGGGGCCAACGTCCTGACTTTC	CASSLVLPGAGANVLTF
NA	TRBJ1-2	NA	TRBV18	TGTGCCAGCTCACCAGGACGCAGGGAATATGGCTACACCTTC	CASSPGRREYGYTF
NA	TRBJ1-3	TRBD1	TRBV9	TGTGCCAGCAGCGTAGAGTATGGGACAGGGGCTGGAAACACCATATATTTT	CASSVEYGTGAGNTIYF
NA	TRBJ2-7	TRBD1	TRBV11-3	TGTGCCAGCAGCGGGAAGTCGACAGGGCGGCAGTACTTC	CASSGKSTGRQYF
NA	TRBJ2-3	TRBD2	TRBV24-1	TGTGCCACCAGTGACCCAGCGGGAGAGGAAATAGATACGCAGTATTTT	CATSDPAGEEIDTQYF
NA	TRBJ1-2	NA	TRBV5-1	TGCGCCAGCAGATTGGGTCTAACAGGGTTCGATGGCTACACCTTC	CASRLGLTGFDGYTF
NA	TRBJ2-7	TRBD1	TRBV5-4	TGTGCCAGCAGCTTTCCTTTAACAGGGGCCGGCGAGCAGTACTTC	CASSFPLTGAGEQYF
NA	TRBJ1-1	NA	TRBV5-1	TGCGCCAGCAGCGTTGACTGGAACACTGAAGCTTTCTTT	CASSVDWNTEAFF
NA	TRBJ1-1	NA	TRBV5-1	TGCGCCAGCAGCTTGGAAGTACAGTCGAACACTGAAGCTTTCTTT	CASSLEVQSNTEAFF
NA	TRBJ1-1	TRBD1	TRBV6-5	TGTGCCAGCAGCACCTGGGACAGGATGAACACTGAAGCTTTCTTT	CASSTWDRMNTEAFF
NA	TRBJ2-3	NA	TRBV5-1	TGCGCCAGCAGACTGGAGTCAGATACGCAGTATTTT	CASRLESDTQYF
NA	TRBJ1-2	NA	TRBV5-1	TGCGCCAGCAGCGAAATGCAGGCGAACTATGGCTACACCTTC	CASSEMQANYGYTF
NA	TRBJ2-7	NA	TRBV5-1	TGCGCCAGCAGCCAAGGAGGGGTGCTTATCAACGAGCAGTACTTC	CASSQGGVLINEQYF
NA	TRBJ1-2	TRBD1	TRBV4-3	TGCGCCAGCAGCCACGTCGGGACAGAAGCTAACTATGGCTACACCTTC	CASSHVGTEANYGYTF
once	TRBJ2-4	TRBD2	TRBV2	TGTGCCAGCAGTTCTAGCGGGAATACCAAAAACATTCAGTACTTC	CASSSSGNTKNIQYF
NA	TRBJ2-3	NA	TRBV20-1	TGCAGTGCTAGCCGGGGGGATACGCAGTATTTT	CSASRGDTQYF
NA	TRBJ1-1	TRBD1	TRBV6-5	TGTGCCAGCAGTTACTCCGGGACAGGGTGGACTGAAGCTTTCTTT	CASSYSGTGWTEAFF
NA	TRBJ1-5	NA	TRBV29-1	TGCAGCGTACAGGCAATCAATCAGCCCCAGCATTTT	CSVQAINQPQHF
NA	TRBJ1-3	TRBD1	TRBV3-1/TRBV3-2	TGTGCCAGCAGCCAAGGACAGGGATCAGGAAACACCATATATTTT	CASSQGQGSGNTIYF
NA	TRBJ2-2	TRBD1	TRBV6-6	TGTGCCAGCAGTCCGAATCCGGGACAGGGGAACACCGGGGAGCTGTTTTTT	CASSPNPGQGNTGELFF
NA	TRBJ2-4	TRBD1	TRBV7-2	TGTGCCAGCAGCACCGGACAGGGCGGAGGCAAAAACATTCAGTACTTC	CASSTGQGGGKNIQYF
NA	TRBJ1-3	NA	TRBV18	TGTGCCAGCTCACCCCAACAGGTCGACTCTGGAAACACCATATATTTT	CASSPQQVDSGNTIYF
NA	TRBJ2-4	TRBD2	TRBV7-8	TGTGCCAGCAGCTTAGTGCAGGGAGGGGACATTCAGTACTTC	CASSLVQGGDIQYF
NA	TRBJ1-4	NA	TRBV7-9	TGTGCCAGCAGCTTAGCGATCGGGGTAACGTCTAATGAAAAACTGTTTTTT	CASSLAIGVTSNEKLFF
NA	TRBJ2-5	NA	TRBV7-7	TGTGCTAGCAGCTTAGAGCTAGGTTTTCGAGAGACCCAGTACTTC	CASSLELGFRETQYF